This T cell receptor (beta chain) was recovered during a study of T cell repertoires in cytomegalovirus infection. On the study more broadly: CMV infection plus the matching HLA type was flagged by public TCR beta signatures. Points from the study as a whole: The ex vivo response showed dominance by HLA-C-restricted CMV-specific TCR beta clonotypes.

Germline values: CDR1 MNHEY, CDR2 SVGEGT. The V and J ends lost 6 bases and 14 bases, in that order; junction bases with no gene match: 18. The CDR3 extends over 15 amino acids. TCRdb analysed the reads with MiXCR anew, one entry per CDR3 protein. The table has approximately 990,000 distinct CDR3 sequences, approximately 31% seen once. This clonotype was observed a handful of times. Its antigen is not known. The sequencing here drew on cultured CD8+ T cells from PBMCs, taken from culture after CMV antigen stimulation. The TCR was taken from a human donor in good health (CMV status not recorded). Some clones in this sample may be carry-over from other donors' samples. The chain is built from TRBV6-2 or TRBV6-3 and TRBJ2-3, with 9 nucleotides matching TRBD2. The CDR3 nucleotides are TGTGCCAGCAGCCCCCCGGTCCTAGCGGGGAGTGAAGGGTATTTT. This gives the protein CASSPPVLAGSEGYF.